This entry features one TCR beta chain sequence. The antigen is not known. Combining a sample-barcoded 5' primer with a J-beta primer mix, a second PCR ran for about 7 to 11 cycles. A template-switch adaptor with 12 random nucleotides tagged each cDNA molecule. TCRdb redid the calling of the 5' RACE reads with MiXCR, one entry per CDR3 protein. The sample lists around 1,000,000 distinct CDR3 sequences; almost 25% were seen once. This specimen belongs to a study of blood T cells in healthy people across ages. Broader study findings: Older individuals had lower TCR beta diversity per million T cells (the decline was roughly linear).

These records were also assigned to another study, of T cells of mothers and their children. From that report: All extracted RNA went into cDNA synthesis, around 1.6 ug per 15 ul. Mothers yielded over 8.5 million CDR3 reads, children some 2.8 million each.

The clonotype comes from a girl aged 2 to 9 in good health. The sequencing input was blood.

This chain's CDR3 is CSAGDSGNEQFF. The CDR3 DNA reads TGCAGTGCTGGGGATTCGGGGAATGAGCAGTTCTTC. The V gene is TRBV20-1, the J gene TRBJ2-1; weak D call: TRBD2 (5 bases). CDR1 and CDR2 from the germline V gene are DFQATT and SNEGSKA (reference sequence). The CDR3 is made up of 12 amino acids. Trimming left V 5 bases short and J 7 bases short, with 12 bases between.